This T cell receptor (beta chain) was identified during a study of shared clonotypes between healthy human individuals. Points from the study as a whole: Estimated clonotype richness was generally higher in naive than memory subsets. Blood was the only sampled material, and tissue repertoires likely differ.

Naive CD8 cells, CD45RO-negative and positively selected for CCR7, excluded terminally differentiated effector memory CD45RA+ cells. The CDR3 extends over 13 amino acids. The germline V and J ends were trimmed by 5 bases and 1 base, with 8 bases remaining between them. Germline assignment: CDR1 PRHDT and CDR2 FYEKMQ (reference sequence). Roughly 30,000 T cell genomes (approximately 0.2 ug DNA) went into each sorted-subset replicate. TCRdb keeps only in-frame clones here, not all; method: immunoSEQ multiplex PCR. Altogether millions of clones are present, about 95% being singletons, with the ten largest covering roughly 1%. For this clone: The target antigen is unknown.

The chain employs TRBV13 and TRBJ2-5; D gene unclear. This sequence originates from a man aged 18-30 years in good health. Input material: naive CD8+ T cells sorted from blood. Here the CDR3 DNA reads TGTGCCAGCAGCCTACATCTCCAAGAGACCCAGTACTTC. Translating it yields CASSLHLQETQYF.